What follows are 24 T cell receptor beta chains derived from one specimen sequenced in a study of T cell responses to AZD1222 COVID-19 vaccine. The method was immunoSEQ multiplex PCR; TCRdb's version includes in-frame clones alone and lacks a portion of them. Among 120,000 to 150,000 clones listed, about 90% were seen once. The source was peripheral blood, collected on day 0 of AZD1222 vaccination. Receptors originate from an adult in good health.

The genes are TRBV7-2 and TRBJ2-2, with TRBD2 matching over 13 bases. CDR1 and CDR2 (germline): SGHTA, FQGNSA. CDR3 length: 14 residues. With 4 bases clipped from V and 15 bases from J, the junction kept 8 bases outside the gene matches. CDR3 coding DNA: TGTGCCAGCAGCTCCCTAGGGACTAGCGGGATGATGTTTTTT. This codes for CASSSLGTSGMMFF.

The CDR3 region is CASRDPNTEAFF. In DNA, the CDR3 is TGTGCCAGTCGGGACCCGAACACTGAAGCTTTCTTT. This chain uses TRBV6-5 with TRBJ1-1, with TRBD1 as a possible D gene (5 bases). Germline values: CDR1 MNHEY, CDR2 SVGAGI. The CDR3 is 12 amino acids. V dropped 9 bases and J dropped 1 base, with 9 bases sitting between them.

CDR3 coding DNA: TGTGCCAGCAGTGATTTGCTCGAAACGGGCACAGATACGCAGTATTTT. This sequence encodes CASSDLLETGTDTQYF. The chain uses TRBV6-1 and TRBJ2-3; D not resolved. V was shortened by 3 bases and J by 1 base, with 14 bases between the two germline ends. Germline V gives CDR1 MNHNS, CDR2 SASEGT. The CDR3 spans 16 residues.

The chain couples TRBV29-1 to TRBJ1-4; a possible D gene is TRBD1 (6 bases). Germline V gene sequence: CDR1 SQVTM, CDR2 ANQGSEA. The V end was cut by 0 bases, the J end by 3 bases, with 11 bases between. There are 15 residues in the CDR3. CDR3 sequence: CSVEERTAPNEKLFF. The CDR3 coding sequence is TGCAGCGTTGAAGAGAGGACAGCCCCTAATGAAAAACTGTTTTTT.

The rearrangement uses TRBV7-8 and TRBJ2-7; the match to TRBD1 covers 8 bases. Germline trimming cut 4 bases from V and 4 bases from J; bases unmatched to any gene: 6. Germline assignment: CDR1 SGHVS and CDR2 FQNEAQ. The CDR3 extends over 14 amino acids. The CDR3 coding sequence is TGTGCCAGCAGCTGGGACAGGCCCCCATACGAGCAGTACTTC. Translating gives CASSWDRPPYEQYF.

V gene TRBV4-2 combines with J gene TRBJ2-1; TRBD1 matches 8 bases. Germline V gene data show CDR1 as LGHNA and CDR2 as YNFKEQ. V was pared by 0 bases and J by 4 bases, with 5 bases of the junction left unmatched. This CDR3 is built from 16 residues. The CDR3 is CASSQDTGGGYNEQFF. CDR3 bases: TGTGCCAGCAGCCAAGACACAGGGGGTGGGTACAATGAGCAGTTCTTC.

This clone was seen only a few times. The J gene is TRBJ1-6, the V gene TRBV7-6; D call uncertain. Trimming removed 2 bases at V and 8 bases at J, with 10 bases between. CDR3 size: 14 residues. The V gene's germline CDR1 is SGHVS and CDR2 FNYEAQ. CDR3 in DNA: TGTGCCAGCAGCTTAAACAGTGGTGATTCACCCCTCCACTTT. Its translation: CASSLNSGDSPLHF. Full variable domain (missing parts from reference TRBV7-6 and TRBJ1-6): GAGVSQSPRYKVTKRGQDVALRCDPISGHVSLYWYRQALGQGPEFLTYFNYEAQQDKSGLPNDRFSAERPEGSISTLTIQRTEQRDSAMYRCASSLNSGDSPLHFGNGTRLTVT.

The chain is built from TRBV19 and TRBJ2-7, with 12 bases fitting TRBD1. Germline lookup yields CDR1 LNHDA and CDR2 SQIVND (reference sequence). CDR3 length: 16 residues. Trimming took 5 bases from V and 4 from J; bases not matched to a gene: 9. The DNA for the CDR3 is TGTGCCAGTAGTGCAACCGGGACAGGGGGCCGGTACGAGCAGTACTTC. This codes for CASSATGTGGRYEQYF. The variable domain in full, completed from reference TRBV19 and TRBJ2-7, reads DGGITQSPKYLFRKEGQNVTLSCEQNLNHDAMYWYRQDPGQGLRLIYYSQIVNDFQKGDIAEGYSVSREKKESFPLTVTSAQKNPTAFYLCASSATGTGGRYEQYFGPGTRLTVT.

The rearrangement uses TRBV27 and TRBJ1-1, with D maybe TRBD1 (6 bases). Looked up from germline, CDR1 is MNHEY and CDR2 is SMNVEV (reference sequence). With 5 bases removed from V and 4 bases from J, the gap between germline ends came to 11 bases. This CDR3 contains 13 residues. DNA for the CDR3: TGTGCCAGCAGTGTAGGGGGGGGCACTGAAGCTTTCTTT. The encoded protein is CASSVGGGTEAFF.

The chain has TRBV27 and TRBJ2-7; 12 positions agree with TRBD2. This CDR3 region has 17 residues. After removal of 5 bases from V and 2 bases from J, the junction contained 10 bases not matched to a gene. The germline gives CDR1 MNHEY, CDR2 SMNVEV (reference sequence). The CDR3 region has the DNA TGTGCCAGCAGTGGTGCTAGCGGGAGGGCCCGAGCCTACGAGCAGTACTTC. It specifies CASSGASGRARAYEQYF.

The V gene is TRBV14, the J gene TRBJ1-2, with a possible D match to TRBD1 (5 bases). Germline V lookup: CDR1 SGHDN, CDR2 FVKESK. V was pared by 2 bases and J by 5 bases, with 18 bases between. The CDR3 extends over 16 amino acids. CDR3 DNA: TGTGCCAGCAGCCAAAGGCGGGGGACTCAGGAGTATGGCTACACCTTC. It encodes CASSQRRGTQEYGYTF.

This sequence joins TRBV28 and TRBJ2-7; D is unresolved. This CDR3 has 11 residues. Per germline, CDR1 MDHEN and CDR2 SYDVKM. Trimming took 4 bases from V and 4 from J, leaving 5 bases between them. The CDR3 reads CASSSHYEQYF. The CDR3 nucleotides are TGTGCCAGCAGTTCTCATTACGAGCAGTACTTC.

This chain connects TRBV25-1 to TRBJ2-1; no clear D gene. V was pared by 4 bases and J by 3 bases, with 1 base between. Per the germline V gene, CDR1 is MGHDK and CDR2 is SYGVNS. The CDR3 is made up of 11 amino acids. In DNA, the CDR3 is TGTGCCAGCAGTGGCTACAATGAGCAGTTCTTC. It codes for CASSGYNEQFF.

J is TRBJ2-7 and V is TRBV4-2, with D unresolved. V shed 4 bases and J shed 2 bases, with 12 bases lying between them. The CDR3 has 14 residues. In germline, CDR1 is LGHNA, CDR2 YNFKEQ. The CDR3 DNA follows: TGTGCCAGCAGCCCCCGGGCAGGAACCTACGAGCAGTACTTC. Its protein is CASSPRAGTYEQYF.

This sequence joins TRBV2 and TRBJ2-7; TRBD1 agrees at 7 bases. This CDR3 spans 15 amino acids. Germline trimming cut 0 bases from V and 8 bases from J; bases unmatched to any gene: 10. From germline, CDR1 is SNHLY and CDR2 FYNNEI. The CDR3 loop is CASSEALTGPFQQYF. DNA of the CDR3: TGTGCCAGCAGTGAAGCGTTGACAGGGCCGTTCCAGCAGTACTTC.

The chain has TRBV7-3 and TRBJ2-1, with D possibly matching TRBD1 (5 bases). The V gene lost 8 bases and the J gene lost 5 bases, with 25 bases spanning the gap. In germline, CDR1 is SGHTA, CDR2 FQGTGA. The CDR3 covers 17 residues. DNA of the CDR3: TGTGCCAGCGCGACCCGTCGGGCAGGGCAGCCCGACAATGAGCAGTTCTTC. Translated: CASATRRAGQPDNEQFF.

The table lists this clone with a count of one. The J gene is TRBJ2-2, the V gene TRBV4-2, with 10 positions matching TRBD2. Germline V gives CDR1 LGHNA, CDR2 YNFKEQ. The trim removed 0 bases at V and 1 base at J, leaving 14 bases unmatched. The CDR3 runs to 21 residues. The CDR3 DNA reads TGTGCCAGCAGCCAAGATGGGCTAGCGGGAGCATCGTTAGAGAACACCGGGGAGCTGTTTTTT. Translated, it gives CASSQDGLAGASLENTGELFF.

The genes are TRBV5-6 and TRBJ2-2; 9 bases map to TRBD2. The J segment lost 1 base and the V segment lost 1 base, leaving 2 bases of the junction unmatched. The CDR3 sequence is 16 residues long. Germline V gene data show CDR1 as SGHDT and CDR2 as YYEEEE. The CDR3 is CASSLTAGGNTGELFF. The CDR3 bases are TGTGCCAGCAGCTTGACAGCGGGAGGGAACACCGGGGAGCTGTTTTTT.

This clone has only a few counts. This chain links TRBV19 with TRBJ1-2, with D maybe TRBD1 (5 bases). Germline-derived CDR1 and CDR2 are LNHDA and SQIVND (reference sequence). The ends were cut back, 4 bases at V and 1 base at J, with 13 bases in the middle. The CDR3 contains 15 residues. CDR3 region: CASSTQANLNYGYTF. In DNA form, the CDR3 reads TGTGCCAGTAGTACACAGGCGAACCTTAACTATGGCTACACCTTC.

This CDR3 reads CASSLRGSYGYTF. The CDR3 DNA follows: TGTGCCAGCAGTTTACGGGGCAGCTATGGCTACACCTTC. The rearrangement uses TRBV27 and TRBJ1-2, with D possibly being TRBD1 (5 bases). The CDR3 has 13 amino acids. CDR1 and CDR2 from the germline V gene are MNHEY and SMNVEV (reference sequence). Trimming removed 2 bases from V and 4 bases from J, with 8 bases in between.

This sequence joins TRBV12-5 and TRBJ2-1; TRBD2 matches at 7 bases. This CDR3 has 15 residues. V dropped 1 base and J dropped 8; count of bases not matched to a gene: 8. CDR1 and CDR2 from the germline V gene are LGHNT and FRNRAP. The CDR3 DNA is TGTGCTAGTGGTTTGGAAAGCGGGATAACCCATGAGCAGTTCTTC. It yields the protein CASGLESGITHEQFF.

The gene calls are TRBV19 and TRBJ2-1; 7 bases match TRBD2. J lost 4 bases, V lost 9 bases, and 24 bases had no gene match. Germline V gene sequence: CDR1 LNHDA, CDR2 SQIVND (reference sequence). There are 19 residues in the CDR3. The CDR3 DNA is TGTGCCAGCCTCGATGGCGTAGCGGGTCCCCCTCTGGAGTACAATGAGCAGTTCTTC. Translated, it gives CASLDGVAGPPLEYNEQFF.

The chain carries TRBV24-1 and TRBJ2-1, with TRBD2 matching 15 bases. The germline CDR1 and CDR2 sequences are KGHDR and SFDVKD. CDR3 length equals 17 residues. V lost 4 bases, J lost 6 bases, and 6 bases stayed unmatched. CDR3 sequence reads: CATSEGTSGRQGNEQFF. In DNA form, the CDR3 reads TGTGCCACCAGTGAGGGGACTAGCGGGAGGCAGGGCAATGAGCAGTTCTTC.

This chain joins TRBV4-2 and TRBJ2-1; 9 bases agree with TRBD2. The germline CDR1 and CDR2 sequences are LGHNA and YNFKEQ. This CDR3 contains 18 residues. V lost 1 base to trimming and J lost 6 bases; unmatched junction nucleotides: 13. Here the CDR3 reads CASSQVTSGRLYPNEQFF. The CDR3 DNA follows: TGTGCCAGCAGCCAAGTGACTAGCGGACGATTGTATCCCAATGAGCAGTTCTTC.